The entry that follows covers one T cell receptor beta chain sequence. This entry comes from a study of blood T cell repertoires in COVID-19. Study-level background: The United States, Italy and Spain were the sources of the acute and convalescent COVID-19 samples.

Profiling relied on immunoSEQ multiplex PCR, and the TCRdb table lists in-frame clones only, not all of them. Of approximately 230,000 clones listed, 87% are singletons. Per the germline V gene, CDR1 is SGDLS and CDR2 is YYNGEE. J was trimmed by 3 bases and V by 4 bases; bases with no gene match: 11. The CDR3 consists of 16 residues. The rearrangement uses TRBV9 and TRBJ2-5; 8 nucleotides match TRBD1. The sample consisted of peripheral blood. The clonotype originates from a man aged 18 to 30 with active or convalescent COVID-19. Here the CDR3 DNA reads TGTGCCAGCAGCATCGAAGACAGGGGCCCCGAAGAGACCCAGTACTTC. This gives the protein CASSIEDRGPEETQYF.